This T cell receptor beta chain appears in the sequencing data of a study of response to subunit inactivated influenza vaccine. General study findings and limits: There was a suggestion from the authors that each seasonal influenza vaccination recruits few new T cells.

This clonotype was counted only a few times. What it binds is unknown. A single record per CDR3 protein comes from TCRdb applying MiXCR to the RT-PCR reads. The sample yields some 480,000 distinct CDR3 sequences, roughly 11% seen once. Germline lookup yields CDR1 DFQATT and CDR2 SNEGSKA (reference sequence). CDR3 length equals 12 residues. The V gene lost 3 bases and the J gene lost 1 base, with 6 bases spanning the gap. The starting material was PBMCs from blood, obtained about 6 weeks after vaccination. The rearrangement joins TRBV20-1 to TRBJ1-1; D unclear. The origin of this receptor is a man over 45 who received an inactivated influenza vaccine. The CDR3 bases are TGCAGTGCTAGGTCCCCGAACACTGAAGCTTTCTTT. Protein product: CSARSPNTEAFF.